This T cell receptor (beta chain) was identified during a study of blood T cell repertoires in COVID-19 (dated by TCRdb to 2020 to 2021). At the level of the whole study: Collaborator samples came from the United States, Italy and Spain and covered acute and convalescent phases of COVID-19. The sample metadata nearly always contained a de-identified subject ID, COVID-19 status, age in years and sex. HLA class I and class II types, where available, came from metadata supplied by the sample provider rather than from assay-based typing. A freely available public database, intended as a resource for researchers studying the immune response to SARS-CoV-2, is where the repertoires were released. The prospective study material was composed of cDNA or gDNA derived from T cells, B-cell-depleted T cells, or PBMCs. The samples were drawn from two sources: the first 160 participants of the ongoing ImmuneRACE study, and 1,000 to 1,500 subjects contributed by 6 global collaborators. Deeply sampled blood TCRbeta repertoires from subjects exposed to, actively infected with, or recovered from COVID-19 were included in the dataset.

V lost 8 bases and J lost 7 bases, and the count of bases not matched to a germline gene is 8. CDR1 and CDR2 were assigned from the germline V gene as MGHRA and YSYEKL. There are 13 amino acids in the CDR3, from cysteine to phenylalanine inclusive. This entry keeps only the CDR3 DNA: 39 bases, framed from base 1. With regard to this clone: What this receptor recognizes is not known. No base qualities exist here, and no much larger clone lies one base off it.

In Seattle, one collaborating source enrolled patients while the infection was active and tracked those patients longitudinally over the course of disease. The collaborating institutions used their own protocols to collect whole blood in K2EDTA tubes. For TCRbeta analysis, collaborators shipped samples in one of three forms: frozen whole blood, isolated PBMCs, or DNA extracted from either of those sample types. TCRbeta CDR3 regions were amplified from genomic DNA using the immunoSEQ Assay, a bias-controlled multiplex PCR. From the authors' description of their analysis: The number of nucleated cells in each sample was estimated by amplification of reference gene primers within the assay. Sequence reads were collapsed and filtered to measure the absolute abundance of every unique TCRbeta CDR3 rearrangement. Productive Simpson clonality was computed per sample as the square root of Simpson's diversity index over productive rearrangements. TCRdb stores this immuneACCESS table with in-frame sequences only. Part of the clones is absent; in the studies checked, under half of the shortfall reflects unresolved V genes, and no reason is known for the rest. V, J and clone size are those of that table, while D and trimming were read from the DNA. This sample gives 150,000 to 200,000 clones in total; approximately 80% of them show up just once. Approximately 12% of the sample goes to the ten largest clones.

Broad study findings and their caveats: The amount of clinical and demographic metadata varied by source and participant and was provided uncurated.

The sample comprised peripheral blood. The chain couples TRBV4-1 to TRBJ2-1; 7 bases in the middle match TRBD2. The clonotype comes from a woman older than 75 with COVID-19, enrolled during active disease. The nucleotide sequence is TGCGCCAGCTGGGGAGGGATCGGGAATGAGCAGTTCTTC. It is translated as CASWGGIGNEQFF.